Below are 9 T cell receptor beta chains sequenced from a single sample in a study of shared clonotypes between healthy human individuals (dated by TCRdb to 2018 to 2021). For the CD8 naive samples, CD45RO-negative cells were positively selected for CCR7, yielding a CD45RA+CCR7+ population from which TemRA cells were excluded. Library preparation was by the immunoSEQ multiplex PCR assay. TCRdb mirrors the immuneACCESS table, restricted to in-frame sequences. Some clones are absent from its copies; in checked studies, under half trace to an unresolved V gene, and the reason for the others is unknown. For this sample there are more than 2 million clones; 93% appear just once. About 1.7% of the sample lies in the top ten. Sequenced: naive CD8+ T cells from PBMCs. The sample's cell subset or site, from its label and the paper: CD45RA+CCR7+. The receptors were sampled from a man between 18 and 29 years old in good health. Some clones in this sample may be carry-over from other donors' samples.

This clone showed up just a few times. CDR3 amino acids: CATALAGERTDTQYF. The CDR3 nucleotides read TGTGCCACAGCTCTAGCGGGAGAGAGGACAGATACGCAGTATTTT. The chain employs TRBV6-5 and TRBJ2-3, with TRBD2 matching 10 bases. This CDR3 comprises 15 residues. CDR1 MNHEY and CDR2 SVGAGI come from the germline V gene. V was clipped by 10 bases and J by 3 bases; unmatched bases: 10.

The chain combines TRBV2 with TRBJ1-5; weak D call: TRBD1 (6 bases). Trimming stripped 6 bases from V and 7 bases from J, with 13 bases between. There are 13 residues in the CDR3. Germline loops: CDR1 SNHLY, CDR2 FYNNEI. For the CDR3, the DNA is TGTGCCAGCAGCCCAGGGGCCGAGCAGCCCCAGCATTTT. Translated: CASSPGAEQPQHF.

The chain uses TRBV27 and TRBJ2-1; 9 nucleotides align to TRBD2. Losses at the gene ends were 5 bases for V and 8 bases for J; bases not matched to a gene: 4. Germline assignment: CDR1 MNHEY and CDR2 SMNVEV (reference sequence). The length of the CDR3 is 13 residues. CDR3 sequence: CASSAIAGDEQFF. The CDR3 DNA reads TGTGCCAGCAGTGCGATAGCGGGAGATGAGCAGTTCTTC.

Regarding this clone: Other DNA sequences from this sample encode an identical CDR3 as well. The chain joins TRBV2 to TRBJ2-7; D is undetermined. Trimming stripped 1 base from V and 4 bases from J, with 5 bases between. The length of the CDR3 is 12 residues. Germline CDR1 is SNHLY and CDR2 is FYNNEI. CDR3 sequence: CASSEGDYEQYF. The DNA for the CDR3 is TGTGCCAGCAGTGAAGGGGATTACGAGCAGTACTTC. The full variable domain, completed using reference TRBV2 and TRBJ2-7, is EPEVTQTPSHQVTQMGQEVILRCVPISNHLYFYWYRQILGQKVEFLVSFYNNEISEKSEIFDDQFSVERPDGSNFTLKIRSTKLEDSAMYFCASSEGDYEQYFGPGTRLTVT.

The chain couples TRBV5-4 to TRBJ1-2, with D possibly being TRBD1 (5 bases). Between the trimmed V and J ends, which lost 4 bases and 4 bases, there was a span of 17 bases. From germline, CDR1 is SGHNT and CDR2 YYREEE (reference sequence). This CDR3 comprises 15 residues. CDR3 DNA sequence: TGTGCCAGCAGCGCGCCGGGAGGGGCTGTCTATGGCTACACCTTC. Its protein is CASSAPGGAVYGYTF.

V is TRBV27 and J is TRBJ2-7; 10 bases map to TRBD1. The V and J ends lost 8 bases and 2 bases, in that order; junction bases with no gene match: 9. This CDR3 is 15 amino acids long. Germline V CDR1 and CDR2: MNHEY, SMNVEV (reference sequence). The CDR3 DNA follows: TGTGCCAGCCTGGCGGGACAGGGGTCTCCCTACGAGCAGTACTTC. Translation: CASLAGQGSPYEQYF.

This clone appeared once. The rearrangement joins TRBV7-9 to TRBJ1-4, with TRBD1 as a possible D gene (5 bases). CDR3 length equals 15 residues. Germline values: CDR1 SEHNR, CDR2 FQNEAQ (reference sequence). V shed 5 bases and J shed 7 bases, with 17 bases lying between them. The CDR3 nucleotides read TGTGCCAGCAGCCTACGGGACGGCCAAGGTGAAAAACTGTTTTTT. Protein: CASSLRDGQGEKLFF.

The chain uses TRBV27 and TRBJ2-1, with D possibly matching TRBD2 (6 bases). There are 16 residues in the CDR3. From germline, CDR1 is MNHEY and CDR2 SMNVEV (reference sequence). Trimming pared 2 bases from V and 0 bases from J, leaving 11 bases between. CDR3 in amino acids: CASSLKGSGSYNEQFF. The CDR3 region has the DNA TGTGCCAGCAGTTTAAAAGGTAGCGGCTCCTACAATGAGCAGTTCTTC.

V is TRBV28 and J is TRBJ2-1; 10 nucleotides agree with TRBD2. The V segment lost 3 bases and the J segment 6 bases; nucleotides outside the gene matches: 8. The CDR3 contains 16 residues. Germline V gene lookup returns CDR1 MDHEN and CDR2 SYDVKM. The CDR3, as DNA: TGTGCCAGCAGTTTGGGAGCGGGAGGGTCTTTCAATGAGCAGTTCTTC. This gives the protein CASSLGAGGSFNEQFF. The variable domain in full, with the rest retrieved from reference TRBV28 and TRBJ2-1, is DVKVTQSSRYLVKRTGEKVFLECVQDMDHENMFWYRQDPGLGLRLIYFSYDVKMKEKGDIPEGYSVSREKKERFSLILESASTNQTSMYLCASSLGAGGSFNEQFFGPGTRLTVL.